This T cell receptor beta chain appears in the sequencing data of a study of blood T cell repertoires in COVID-19. On the study more broadly: COVID-19 samples from acute and convalescent phases originated in the United States, Italy and Spain.

This CDR3 has 17 amino acids. TCRdb's table, derived via immunoSEQ multiplex PCR, lists solely in-frame clones and lacks some. The sample records roughly 220,000 clones, roughly 84% being singletons. Input material: peripheral blood. The chain has TRBV21-1 and TRBJ2-3; the table calls TRBD1, which could not be checked here. TRBV21-1 is designated a pseudogene. This TCR was sampled from a woman in her twenties or thirties who had recovered from COVID-19. The CDR3 loop is CASSKDSPGASTDTQYF. CDR3 DNA: TGTGCCAGCAGCAAAGACTCGCCAGGGGCTAGCACAGATACGCAGTATTTT.